The 32 T cell receptor beta chains given below trace back to one sample, sequenced in a study of blood T cell repertoires in COVID-19. TCRdb's copy holds only in-frame clones and misses some; the assay was immunoSEQ multiplex PCR. This table has approximately 270,000 clones, under 85% appearing once. Sample: peripheral blood. These receptors were obtained from a human donor with COVID-19, enrolled during active disease. The donor label of this sample is uncertain.

V gene TRBV19 combines with J gene TRBJ2-7, with 11 bases fitting TRBD2. Germline CDR1 LNHDA, CDR2 SQIVND (reference sequence). Germline trimming cut 5 bases from V and 1 base from J; bases unmatched to any gene: 4. The CDR3 runs to 15 residues. The CDR3, as DNA: TGTGCCAGTAGTCTAACTAGCGGGAGTTCCTACGAGCAGTACTTC. Its protein is CASSLTSGSSYEQYF.

The V call is TRBV5-1, the J call TRBJ1-1; D remains ambiguous. Germline V gene data show CDR1 as SGHRS and CDR2 as YFSETQ. V was trimmed by 2 bases and J by 2 bases, leaving 13 bases between them. The CDR3 is made up of 15 amino acids. The CDR3 loop is CASSFNGNPNTEAFF. For the CDR3, the DNA is TGCGCCAGCAGCTTCAACGGGAACCCCAACACTGAAGCTTTCTTT.

This chain connects TRBV30 to TRBJ1-3, with D uncertain. The V end lost 0 bases, the J end lost 2 bases, and 11 bases lay between the germline ends. The CDR3 consists of 15 residues. Germline V gene lookup returns CDR1 GTSNPN and CDR2 SVGIG (reference sequence). CDR3 nucleotides: TGTGCCTGGAGTGTACTATCGCGTGCTGGAAACACCATATATTTT. This sequence encodes CAWSVLSRAGNTIYF.

This clone has ten or more counts. This chain uses TRBV30 with TRBJ2-1; D might be TRBD1 (6 bases). The ends were cut back, 3 bases at V and 9 bases at J, with 15 bases in the middle. The CDR3 has 13 amino acids. Per the germline V gene, CDR1 is GTSNPN and CDR2 is SVGIG (reference sequence). CDR3 region: CAWSRGSGSEQFF. The CDR3 bases are TGTGCCTGGAGCAGGGGTTCAGGGTCTGAGCAGTTCTTC.

The J gene is TRBJ1-2, the V gene TRBV5-6; D is uncertain. Germline-derived CDR1 and CDR2 are SGHDT and YYEEEE. Trimming removed 6 bases at V and 0 bases at J, with 18 bases between. The CDR3 consists of 16 residues. CDR3 amino acids: CASTSLRGQANYGYTF. CDR3 coding DNA: TGTGCCAGCACCTCCCTCCGTGGGCAGGCTAACTATGGCTACACCTTC.

The rearrangement links TRBV6-6 to TRBJ1-2; 7 bases align to TRBD1. This CDR3 is 14 amino acids long. CDR1 and CDR2 (germline): MNHNY, SVGAGI (reference sequence). With 2 bases clipped from V and 8 bases from J, the junction kept 8 bases outside the gene matches. The CDR3 region is CASSYAGDRSGYTF. The CDR3 nucleotides read TGTGCCAGCAGTTACGCAGGGGACAGAAGCGGCTACACCTTC.

The chain combines TRBV10-3 with TRBJ1-1, with D possibly being TRBD1 (6 bases). CDR3 size: 15 residues. Trimming took 7 bases from V and 0 from J, leaving 15 bases between them. Germline values: CDR1 ENHRY, CDR2 SYGVKD. CDR3 loop: CAITQGQPLNTEAFF. CDR3 in DNA: TGTGCCATCACCCAAGGACAGCCCTTGAACACTGAAGCTTTCTTT.

Comments on this clone: The sample holds other DNA sequences that translate to the same CDR3. V is TRBV28 and J is TRBJ2-7, with TRBD2 as a possible D gene (6 bases). Germline CDR1 is MDHEN and CDR2 is SYDVKM. The length of the CDR3 is 12 residues. Trimming shortened V by 7 bases and J by 0 bases, and 7 bases separated the two germline ends. Written as DNA, the CDR3 is TGTGCCAGCACGGGACTCTCCTACGAGCAGTACTTC. It specifies CASTGLSYEQYF.

The gene calls are TRBV12-3 or TRBV12-4 and TRBJ1-1, with unresolved D. V was cut by 0 bases and J by 3 bases, with 5 bases left in between. The CDR3 totals 13 residues. The CDR3 here is CASSLAEYTEAFF. The CDR3 bases are TGTGCCAGCAGTTTAGCGGAGTACACTGAAGCTTTCTTT.

Note on this clone: The same CDR3 is also encoded by other DNA sequences in this sample. V and J are TRBV4-1 and TRBJ2-5; 9 positions match TRBD2. Trimming removed 4 bases from V and 5 bases from J; junction bases left unmatched: 8. The CDR3 runs to 15 residues. The germline V gene has CDR1 MGHRA and CDR2 YSYEKL. CDR3 amino acids: CASSRTAGGRETQYF. The CDR3 DNA is TGCGCCAGCAGCCGGACAGCGGGAGGACGGGAGACCCAGTACTTC.

The CDR3 nucleotides read TGCAGCGTTGAACTCACAGATACGCAGTATTTT. It yields the protein CSVELTDTQYF. This chain links TRBV29-1 with TRBJ2-3; D unclear. Per the germline V gene, CDR1 is SQVTM and CDR2 is ANQGSEA. The CDR3 sequence is 11 residues long. Deletions cut 2 bases from V and 2 bases from J, with 2 bases between.

The chain combines TRBV28 with TRBJ2-7; maybe TRBD2 (5 bases). This CDR3 contains 14 residues. Germline values: CDR1 MDHEN, CDR2 SYDVKM. V was shortened by 5 bases and J by 6 bases, with 17 bases between the two germline ends. The CDR3 loop reads CASSPRGSGGEQYF. The CDR3 bases are TGTGCCAGCAGTCCTCGCGGGTCTGGAGGCGAGCAGTACTTC.

The genes are TRBV29-1 and TRBJ2-7, with TRBD2 matching over 8 bases. Germline V gene data show CDR1 as SQVTM and CDR2 as ANQGSEA. Trimming at V came to 4 bases and at J to 1 base, leaving 6 bases not matched to a gene. CDR3 length equals 14 residues. Written as DNA, the CDR3 is TGCAGCGTTGCACCGGGACTAGATTCCTACGAGCAGTACTTC. Its protein product is CSVAPGLDSYEQYF.

The chain has TRBV28 and TRBJ2-1; D call uncertain. This CDR3 region has 16 residues. Germline-derived CDR1 and CDR2 are MDHEN and SYDVKM. V lost 2 bases to trimming and J lost 4 bases, with 15 bases between them. Here the CDR3 reads CASSLTDSLQYNEQFF. CDR3 DNA: TGTGCCAGCAGTTTAACCGACTCACTACAATACAATGAGCAGTTCTTC.

The rearrangement uses TRBV5-4 and TRBJ2-5; no firm D call. CDR3 length: 14 residues. Trimming took off 0 bases at V and 2 bases at J, with 8 bases between the two ends. Per germline, CDR1 SGHNT and CDR2 YYREEE (reference sequence). CDR3 DNA: TGTGCCAGCAGCTTGGCAGCAGGACAAGAGACCCAGTACTTC. Translation: CASSLAAGQETQYF.

The V and J genes are TRBV4-3 and TRBJ2-7, with unresolved D. Trimming removed 0 bases from V and 0 bases from J, with 6 bases in between. CDR1 is LGHNA and CDR2 is YSLEER in the germline V gene. The CDR3 is 14 residues long. The CDR3 region is CASSQDRSSYEQYF. The CDR3 DNA reads TGCGCCAGCAGCCAAGACAGAAGCTCCTACGAGCAGTACTTC.

The chain has TRBV24-1 and TRBJ1-2; 10 nucleotides align to TRBD1. CDR1 and CDR2 from the germline V gene are KGHDR and SFDVKD. CDR3 length equals 15 residues. Trimming cost V 4 bases and J 8 bases; bases outside gene matches: 9. CDR3 in amino acids: CATSDGSGTGAGYTF. CDR3 coding DNA: TGTGCCACCAGTGACGGTTCGGGGACAGGGGCCGGCTACACCTTC.

This clone was seen only a few times. This sequence joins TRBV11-3 and TRBJ2-1; 7 nucleotides match TRBD2. V lost 5 bases, J lost 5 bases, and 12 bases stayed unmatched. In germline, CDR1 is SGHNT, CDR2 YENEEA. The CDR3 contains 16 residues. CDR3 region: CASSNPTGRPNNEQFF. The DNA for the CDR3 is TGTGCCAGCAGCAACCCCACCGGGAGGCCAAACAATGAGCAGTTCTTC.

This clone was counted between two and nine times. The J gene is TRBJ2-3, the V gene TRBV7-9; the match to TRBD2 covers 8 bases. CDR3 length: 16 amino acids. Per germline, CDR1 SEHNR and CDR2 FQNEAQ (reference sequence). The ends lost 2 bases at V and 0 bases at J; junction bases unmatched: 4. CDR3 nucleotide sequence: TGTGCCAGCAGCTTATATGCTAGCGGGAGCACAGATACGCAGTATTTT. Protein: CASSLYASGSTDTQYF.

The gene calls are TRBV11-2 and TRBJ2-1; unclear D gene. The V and J ends lost 2 bases and 1 base respectively, with 6 bases between them. Germline V gene data show CDR1 as SGHAT and CDR2 as FQNNGV. The length of the CDR3 is 14 residues. This chain's CDR3 is CASSLYLSYNEQFF. CDR3 nucleotide sequence: TGTGCCAGCAGCTTATATCTATCCTACAATGAGCAGTTCTTC.

The chain employs TRBV5-1 and TRBJ2-7; 8 bases agree with TRBD1. J gave up 6 bases and V 3 bases, and 2 bases lay outside the gene matches. The CDR3 loop spans 12 amino acids. The germline gives CDR1 SGHRS, CDR2 YFSETQ. The CDR3 region is CASSYTGGEQYF. The DNA of the CDR3 is TGCGCCAGCAGCTACACAGGGGGCGAGCAGTACTTC.

CDR3 region: CASGWKAGVEQYF. For the CDR3, the DNA is TGTGCCAGCGGCTGGAAAGCGGGAGTGGAGCAGTACTTC. V usage is TRBV7-2 and J usage is TRBJ2-7; the match to TRBD2 covers 8 bases. V dropped 8 bases and J dropped 7; count of bases not matched to a gene: 10. CDR3 length equals 13 residues. The V gene's germline CDR1 is SGHTA and CDR2 FQGNSA.

V gene TRBV5-6 combines with J gene TRBJ2-7; TRBD2 is a possible D gene (7 bases). The CDR3 loop spans 12 amino acids. Germline V gene sequence: CDR1 SGHDT, CDR2 YYEEEE. The V gene lost 5 bases and the J gene lost 7 bases, with 13 bases spanning the gap. Written as DNA, the CDR3 is TGTGCCAGCAGTTGGGGGGGCGGGGAGCAGTACTTC. It specifies CASSWGGGEQYF.

This rearrangement joins TRBV3-1 (or the pseudogene TRBV3-2) to TRBJ2-3; 12 positions agree with TRBD2. Unmatched junction bases numbered 6, after V lost 4 bases and J lost 1 base. CDR1 is LGHDT and CDR2 is YNNKEL in the germline V gene (reference sequence). The CDR3 has 17 amino acids. CDR3 bases: TGTGCCAGCAGCCGTAGACTAGCGGGAGACGGCACAGATACGCAGTATTTT. Protein: CASSRRLAGDGTDTQYF.

This clone occurred once. This rearrangement joins TRBV9 to TRBJ1-4, with a possible D match to TRBD1 (6 bases). Germline CDR1 reads SGDLS; CDR2 reads YYNGEE. The CDR3 spans 17 residues. The V end was cut by 3 bases, the J end by 0 bases, with 15 bases between. The CDR3 spells CASSGGEDSPTNEKLFF. CDR3 DNA: TGTGCCAGCAGCGGTGGTGAGGACAGCCCAACTAATGAAAAACTGTTTTTT. The entire variable domain, with the rest obtained from reference TRBV9 and TRBJ1-4, is as follows: DSGVTQTPKHLITATGQRVTLRCSPRSGDLSVYWYQQSLDQGLQFLIQYYNGEERAKGNILERFSAQQFPDLHSELNLSSLELGDSALYFCASSGGEDSPTNEKLFFGSGTQLSVL.

The chain is built from TRBV12-3 or TRBV12-4 and TRBJ1-1, with D tentatively TRBD1 (5 bases). The CDR3 is made up of 13 amino acids. Between the trimmed V and J ends, which lost 3 bases and 4 bases, there was a span of 9 bases. CDR3 in DNA: TGTGCCAGCAGTTTGGTGGGGGGCACTGAAGCTTTCTTT. Translation gives CASSLVGGTEAFF.

This clone was recorded once. The J gene is TRBJ1-5, the V gene TRBV4-1; unclear D gene. The CDR3 consists of 17 residues. CDR1 MGHRA and CDR2 YSYEKL come from the germline V gene. Deletions cut 4 bases from V and 6 bases from J, with 22 bases between. CDR3 in amino acids: CASSPPYRGPPSQPQHF. CDR3 sequence (DNA): TGCGCCAGCAGCCCCCCTTATCGTGGGCCCCCCTCTCAGCCCCAGCATTTT.

CDR3 sequence (DNA): TGCGCCAGCAGCTTGAATGGAGCAGCCACCTCTGGAAACACCATATATTTT. It is translated as CASSLNGAATSGNTIYF. V and J are TRBV5-1 and TRBJ1-3; D is unclear. Germline V gene lookup returns CDR1 SGHRS and CDR2 YFSETQ. This CDR3 has 17 amino acids. Deletions cut 1 base from V and 0 bases from J, with 14 bases between.

V gene TRBV2 combines with J gene TRBJ1-2, with 7 bases that match TRBD1. The J segment lost 5 bases and the V segment lost 6 bases, leaving 6 bases of the junction unmatched. CDR1 is SNHLY and CDR2 is FYNNEI in the germline V gene. The length of the CDR3 is 13 residues. CDR3 DNA sequence: TGTGCCAGCAGCACGACAGGGCGGTATGGCTACACCTTC. Translation: CASSTTGRYGYTF.

The chain recombines TRBV5-6 with TRBJ1-2, with 7 positions matching TRBD1. The trim removed 0 bases at V and 2 bases at J, leaving 7 bases unmatched. Germline CDR1 and CDR2: SGHDT and YYEEEE. The CDR3 length is 16 residues. CDR3 sequence reads: CASSLGTGGSNYGYTF. The CDR3 nucleotides read TGTGCCAGCAGCTTGGGGACAGGAGGTTCGAACTATGGCTACACCTTC.

The CDR3 loop is CASSRYSNQPQHF. In nucleotides, the CDR3 is TGTGCCAGCAGTCGGTATAGCAATCAGCCCCAGCATTTT. J is TRBJ1-5 and V is TRBV27, with no clear D. The CDR3 length is 13 residues. The V gene's germline CDR1 is MNHEY and CDR2 SMNVEV (reference sequence). The V and J ends lost 5 bases and 0 bases respectively, with 5 bases between them.

The chain is built from TRBV25-1 and TRBJ1-5; 9 nucleotides align to TRBD1. The germline V gene has CDR1 MGHDK and CDR2 SYGVNS. The junction had 8 bases not matched to a gene; V was cut back by 0 bases and J by 5 bases. The length of the CDR3 is 17 residues. CDR3 amino acids: CASSEYRGTGCDQPQHF. The CDR3 nucleotides read TGTGCCAGCAGTGAATATAGGGGGACAGGGTGCGATCAGCCCCAGCATTTT.